The 25 T cell receptor beta chains presented below share a single source sample, sequenced in a study of cytomegalovirus exposure and HLA in healthy donors. PCR used 60 Vbeta primers and 13 Jbeta primers. Produced via immunoSEQ multiplex PCR; TCRdb's table is partial and in-frame only. This table lists about 88,000 clones. Sample: PBMCs. The receptor source for this set is a girl aged 10 to 17 in good health and CMV-seropositive.

This chain links TRBV6-1 with TRBJ2-5, with TRBD2 matching over 12 bases. J was trimmed by 5 bases and V by 6 bases; bases with no gene match: 1. Germline CDR1 reads MNHNS; CDR2 reads SASEGT. CDR3 length equals 13 residues. This CDR3 is CASRTSGGETQYF. DNA of the CDR3: TGTGCCAGCAGGACTAGCGGGGGTGAGACCCAGTACTTC.

The chain employs TRBV7-2 and TRBJ2-1; 10 nucleotides match TRBD2. V shed 5 bases, J shed 8 bases, and the junction held 3 bases outside the gene matches. Germline V gene sequence: CDR1 SGHTA, CDR2 FQGNSA. The CDR3 sequence is 13 residues long. CDR3 sequence (DNA): TGTGCCAGCAGCAAGCGGGGGGGGGATGAGCAGTTCTTC. Its translation: CASSKRGGDEQFF.

V usage is TRBV2 and J usage is TRBJ1-4; tentative D call: TRBD1 (5 bases). Germline-derived CDR1 and CDR2 are SNHLY and FYNNEI. Between the trimmed V and J ends, which lost 7 bases and 0 bases, there was a span of 12 bases. The length of the CDR3 is 15 residues. The CDR3 sequence is CASTLWGATNEKLFF. The CDR3, as DNA: TGTGCCAGCACCCTTTGGGGGGCAACTAATGAAAAACTGTTTTTT.

J is TRBJ2-7 and V is TRBV5-6; 9 nucleotides agree with TRBD1. The V segment lost 4 bases and the J segment 8 bases; nucleotides outside the gene matches: 10. The length of the CDR3 is 14 residues. Germline V gene sequence: CDR1 SGHDT, CDR2 YYEEEE. The CDR3 protein is CASSDGTGPPKQYF. CDR3 nucleotides: TGTGCCAGCAGCGACGGGACAGGGCCCCCTAAGCAGTACTTC.

The chain joins TRBV19 to TRBJ1-5; possible D gene TRBD1, 5 bases. Trimming pared 3 bases from V and 6 bases from J, leaving 15 bases between. Germline V CDR1 and CDR2: LNHDA, SQIVND (reference sequence). This CDR3 spans 15 amino acids. The CDR3 is CASSILGGGFQPQHF. As DNA, the CDR3 is TGTGCCAGTAGTATTCTTGGGGGAGGTTTTCAGCCCCAGCATTTT.

The chain recombines TRBV27 with TRBJ2-4; tentatively, D is TRBD2 (6 bases). The CDR3 totals 17 residues. Germline CDR1 MNHEY, CDR2 SMNVEV (reference sequence). Deletions cut 5 bases from V and 0 bases from J, with 17 bases between. In nucleotides, the CDR3 is TGTGCCAGCAGTCCCTGGAGGGGCGCGCTAGCCAAAAACATTCAGTACTTC. Protein: CASSPWRGALAKNIQYF.

The chain recombines TRBV5-1 with TRBJ2-7; TRBD1 matches at 7 bases. The CDR3 has 13 residues. The V gene end was trimmed by 3 bases and the J gene end by 2 bases; junction bases not matched to a gene: 2. Germline V gives CDR1 SGHRS, CDR2 YFSETQ. The CDR3 sequence is CASSWDSAYEQYF. The CDR3 region has the DNA TGCGCCAGCAGCTGGGACAGCGCCTACGAGCAGTACTTC. Combining the CDR3 with reference TRBV5-1 and TRBJ2-7 gives the whole variable domain KAGVTQTPRYLIKTRGQQVTLSCSPISGHRSVSWYQQTPGQGLQFLFEYFSETQRNKGNFPGRFSGRQFSNSRSEMNVSTLELGDSALYLCASSWDSAYEQYFGPGTRLTVT.

With regard to this clone: Its ends do not fully match the called genes, so a read error is possible. J is TRBJ2-5 and V is TRBV30; 8 nucleotides line up with TRBD2. Germline CDR1 is GTSNPN and CDR2 is SVGIG (reference sequence). The CDR3 spans 15 residues. CDR3 DNA sequence: TGTGCCGGGAGTGTCGGGGGGGGATCCCAAGAGACCCAGTACTTC. Amino acids: CAGSVGGGSQETQYF. Drawing the rest from reference TRBV30 and TRBJ2-5, the complete variable domain is SQTIHQWPATLVQPVGSPLSLECTVEGTSNPNLYWYRQAAGRGLQLLFYSVGIGQISSEVPQNLSASRPQDRQFILSSKKLLLSDSGFYLCAGSVGGGSQETQYFGPGTRLLVL.

The chain carries TRBV13 and TRBJ2-1; 13 positions agree with TRBD2. The V segment lost 3 bases and the J segment 10 bases; nucleotides outside the gene matches: 9. Germline V gene lookup returns CDR1 PRHDT and CDR2 FYEKMQ (reference sequence). The CDR3 length is 16 residues. This CDR3 reads CASSFHGLAGEREQFF. The CDR3, as DNA: TGTGCCAGCAGCTTCCATGGACTAGCGGGGGAGCGGGAGCAGTTCTTC.

The chain recombines TRBV7-8 with TRBJ2-1; D not resolved. The CDR3 covers 15 residues. Per germline, CDR1 SGHVS and CDR2 FQNEAQ. The ends were cut back, 5 bases at V and 8 bases at J, with 19 bases in the middle. The CDR3 sequence is CASSAEARHVHEQFF. CDR3 nucleotide sequence: TGTGCCAGCAGCGCCGAGGCTAGGCACGTCCATGAGCAGTTCTTC.

This chain links TRBV29-1 with TRBJ1-1; weak D call: TRBD1 (6 bases). In germline, CDR1 is SQVTM, CDR2 ANQGSEA. The CDR3 has 13 residues. Trimming stripped 7 bases from V and 0 bases from J, with 12 bases between. CDR3 nucleotides: TGCAGCGCCGATGGACAGATGAACACTGAAGCTTTCTTT. Amino acid sequence: CSADGQMNTEAFF. Drawing the rest from reference TRBV29-1 and TRBJ1-1, the complete variable domain is SAVISQKPSRDICQRGTSLTIQCQVDSQVTMMFWYRQQPGQSLTLIATANQGSEATYESGFVIDKFPISRPNLTFSTLTVSNMSPEDSSIYLCSADGQMNTEAFFGQGTRLTVV.

The CDR3 here is CASSPDRGAYGYTF. The CDR3 region has the DNA TGTGCCAGCAGCCCAGACCGGGGGGCCTATGGCTACACCTTC. The chain combines TRBV5-6 with TRBJ1-2, with a weak D call TRBD1 (6 bases). Germline lookup yields CDR1 SGHDT and CDR2 YYEEEE. The CDR3 consists of 14 residues. Deletions cut 4 bases from V and 4 bases from J, with 14 bases between.

The V call is TRBV4-3, the J call TRBJ1-2, with 7 bases lining up with TRBD1. The CDR3 is made up of 17 amino acids. Germline loops: CDR1 LGHNA, CDR2 YSLEER. V shed 3 bases, J shed 4 bases, and the junction held 14 bases outside the gene matches. CDR3 sequence reads: CASSQAVLGTDPYGYTF. CDR3 coding DNA: TGCGCCAGCAGCCAGGCTGTACTAGGGACAGACCCCTATGGCTACACCTTC.

The chain recombines TRBV9 with TRBJ1-3; maybe TRBD1 (5 bases). The CDR3 is 19 residues long. The germline gives CDR1 SGDLS, CDR2 YYNGEE. With 1 base removed from V and 0 bases from J, the gap between germline ends came to 20 bases. The CDR3, as DNA: TGTGCCAGCAGCGTAAGATACGACAGATGGGGCAGCTCTGGAAACACCATATATTTT. This sequence encodes CASSVRYDRWGSSGNTIYF.

This chain connects TRBV9 to TRBJ2-3, with 7 positions matching TRBD2. Losses at the gene ends were 4 bases for V and 4 bases for J; bases not matched to a gene: 6. From germline, CDR1 is SGDLS and CDR2 YYNGEE. The CDR3 totals 14 residues. CDR3 in amino acids: CASSRLAGADTQYF. CDR3 coding DNA: TGTGCCAGCAGCCGACTAGCCGGCGCAGATACGCAGTATTTT.

This CDR3 is CASSQATGGSYNEQFF. CDR3 nucleotide sequence: TGTGCCAGCAGCCAAGCCACAGGGGGTTCCTACAATGAGCAGTTCTTC. The rearrangement uses TRBV4-2 and TRBJ2-1, with 8 bases fitting TRBD1. J lost 1 base, V lost 1 base, and 3 bases had no gene match. Germline V CDR1 and CDR2: LGHNA, YNFKEQ. CDR3 length equals 16 residues.

The V call is TRBV5-4, the J call TRBJ1-6; 8 nucleotides line up with TRBD1. J gave up 10 bases and V 4 bases, and 10 bases lay outside the gene matches. Germline-derived CDR1 and CDR2 are SGHNT and YYREEE (reference sequence). This CDR3 has 15 amino acids. CDR3 residues: CASSQGQGRGSPLHF. DNA of the CDR3: TGTGCCAGCAGCCAAGGACAGGGTCGGGGATCACCCCTCCACTTT.

The CDR3 region is CASSTGTGRNIQYF. In DNA form, the CDR3 reads TGTGCCAGCAGCACAGGGACAGGAAGGAACATTCAGTACTTC. V is TRBV7-9 and J is TRBJ2-4, with 8 bases lining up with TRBD1. The CDR3 has 14 amino acids. Germline CDR1 is SEHNR and CDR2 is FQNEAQ (reference sequence). With V trimmed by 5 bases and J by 7 bases, 7 bases remained unmatched. The full variable domain, rest sourced from reference TRBV7-9 and TRBJ2-4, is DTGVSQNPRHKITKRGQNVTFRCDPISEHNRLYWYRQTLGQGPEFLTYFQNEAQLEKSRLLSDRFSAERPKGSFSTLEIQRTEQGDSAMYLCASSTGTGRNIQYFGAGTRLSVL.

The CDR3 loop reads CASSYTGNEQYF. The CDR3 DNA reads as TGTGCCAGCAGCTACACAGGGAACGAGCAGTACTTC. This sequence joins TRBV5-6 and TRBJ2-7; D may be TRBD1 (6 bases). V dropped 3 bases and J dropped 5 bases, with 9 bases sitting between them. CDR3 length: 12 amino acids. From germline, CDR1 is SGHDT and CDR2 YYEEEE.

This chain connects TRBV6-1 to TRBJ1-2; TRBD1 agrees at 10 bases. This CDR3 has 15 amino acids. Germline values: CDR1 MNHNS, CDR2 SASEGT. With V trimmed by 4 bases and J by 6 bases, 8 bases remained unmatched. The CDR3 loop reads CASSGRTGGVDGYTF. The DNA for the CDR3 is TGTGCCAGCAGTGGTCGGACAGGGGGAGTAGATGGCTACACCTTC.

The chain recombines TRBV19 with TRBJ2-5, with 8 bases fitting TRBD1. CDR1 LNHDA and CDR2 SQIVND come from the germline V gene (reference sequence). The length of the CDR3 is 14 residues. After removal of 6 bases from V and 7 bases from J, the junction contained 10 bases not matched to a gene. CDR3 DNA sequence: TGTGCCAGTAGGCCGGGACAGGAGGAAGGGACCCAGTACTTC. Translated: CASRPGQEEGTQYF.

The J gene is TRBJ2-7, the V gene TRBV28; 11 bases are shared with TRBD1. There are 15 residues in the CDR3. V lost 4 bases, J lost 2 bases, and 4 bases stayed unmatched. From germline, CDR1 is MDHEN and CDR2 SYDVKM. The CDR3 loop is CASSYGTGGPYEQYV. The DNA for the CDR3 is TGTGCCAGCAGTTATGGGACAGGGGGACCCTACGAGCAGTACGTC.

V and J are TRBV4-3 and TRBJ1-1; D remains unclear. The V gene lost 2 bases and the J gene lost 4 bases, with 11 bases spanning the gap. The CDR3 totals 14 residues. The germline V gene has CDR1 LGHNA and CDR2 YSLEER. The CDR3 nucleotides are TGCGCCAGCAGCCAATCTAAGTGGAGCACTGAAGCTTTCTTT. Residues: CASSQSKWSTEAFF.

The chain couples TRBV29-1 to TRBJ2-1; 11 positions match TRBD2. The CDR3 runs 14 residues. Germline V gene sequence: CDR1 SQVTM, CDR2 ANQGSEA. The trim removed 7 bases at V and 5 bases at J, leaving 7 bases unmatched. The DNA for the CDR3 is TGCAGCGCGCCGCTAGCGGGGGGTGACAATGAGCAGTTCTTC. Its translation is CSAPLAGGDNEQFF.

The gene calls are TRBV9 and TRBJ2-1, with a weak D call TRBD2 (7 bases). Germline V lookup: CDR1 SGDLS, CDR2 YYNGEE. CDR3 length equals 15 residues. Trimming took 0 bases from V and 5 from J, leaving 12 bases between them. The CDR3 reads CASSVGAGANNEQFF. The DNA of the CDR3 is TGTGCCAGCAGCGTAGGGGCGGGGGCCAACAATGAGCAGTTCTTC. Complete variable domain (other parts from reference TRBV9 and TRBJ2-1): DSGVTQTPKHLITATGQRVTLRCSPRSGDLSVYWYQQSLDQGLQFLIQYYNGEERAKGNILERFSAQQFPDLHSELNLSSLELGDSALYFCASSVGAGANNEQFFGPGTRLTVL.